This TCR beta chain is from a study of T cell changes during pregnancy in multiple sclerosis. Germline CDR1 reads SGHDT; CDR2 reads YYEEEE. Trimming stripped 4 bases from V and 2 bases from J, with 10 bases between. This CDR3 has 14 residues. This table comes from immunoSEQ multiplex PCR, and its TCRdb copy is limited to in-frame clones, with some not included. The sample carries around 96,000 clones, 94% recorded once. The sequence was collected from a female donor in good health, enrolled as a control in a pregnancy study. The sample in question was peripheral blood, obtained after pregnancy. The chain employs TRBV5-6 and TRBJ2-1; D is possibly TRBD1 (6 bases). The CDR3 region has the DNA TGTGCCAGCAGCCTTGGACAGACCTACAATGAGCAGTTCTTC. The encoded protein is CASSLGQTYNEQFF.